The rows below give T cell receptor beta chains drawn from one sample of a study of T cells after somatic rescue of genetic block. Assay: immunoSEQ multiplex PCR; the TCRdb copy retains only in-frame clones and omits some. This table holds over 95,000 clones, under 95% found once. Specimen: peripheral blood mononuclear cells (PBMCs). The receptors stem from a woman between 18 and 29 years old. Each CDR3 is given with its conserved first and last residue. D genes are given only for firm matches. Size values are once, few and many counts, or a class for expanded clones, and some rows have none.

d_call clone_size j_call v_call cdr3_length cdr3_aa cdr3_nt
. . TRBJ1-1 TRBV9 16 CASSPKVSSIDTEAFF TGTGCCAGCAGTCCGAAGGTTAGCAGTATAGACACTGAAGCTTTCTTT
. . TRBJ2-7 TRBV5-6 15 CASSLSAGPIYEQYF TGTGCCAGCAGCTTGAGTGCGGGACCGATCTACGAGCAGTACTTC
TRBD2 once TRBJ2-7 TRBV5-1 13 CASSFLAGYEQYF TGCGCCAGCAGCTTCCTAGCGGGGTATGAGCAGTACTTC
TRBD1 . TRBJ1-2 TRBV7-8 15 CASSSRTGLSYGYTF TGTGCCAGCAGCTCCAGGACAGGGCTGAGCTATGGCTACACCTTC
. . TRBJ2-3 TRBV2 14 CASSDSLDTDTQYF TGTGCCAGCAGTGATTCACTAGACACAGATACGCAGTATTTT
TRBD2 . TRBJ2-2 TRBV27 16 CASSSGLAGGPGELFF TGTGCCAGCAGTTCCGGACTAGCGGGGGGGCCCGGGGAGCTGTTTTTT
. . TRBJ2-6 TRBV4-1 17 CASSQEIRVKGANVLTF TGCGCCAGCAGCCAAGAAATCAGGGTGAAGGGGGCCAACGTCCTGACTTTC
. . TRBJ2-3 TRBV19 15 CASRGGFSTGDTQYF TGTGCCAGTAGAGGGGGGTTTTCTACGGGAGATACGCAGTATTTT
. . TRBJ2-7 TRBV10-3 15 CAISDLVTASYEQYF TGTGCCATCAGTGATCTGGTGACGGCATCCTACGAGCAGTACTTC
TRBD1 once TRBJ2-1 TRBV5-4 14 CASSFDRVYNEQFF TGTGCCAGCAGCTTTGACAGGGTATACAATGAGCAGTTCTTC
. . TRBJ1-4 TRBV28 14 CASSRTAVNEKLFF TGTGCCAGCAGTAGGACAGCGGTTAATGAAAAACTGTTTTTT
TRBD2 . TRBJ2-3 TRBV6-6 16 CASSYYFSGGTDTQYF TGTGCCAGCAGTTACTACTTTAGCGGGGGGACAGATACGCAGTATTTT
. few TRBJ1-2 TRBV5-1 14 CASSSGDLNYGYTF TGCGCCAGCAGCTCGGGGGATCTGAACTATGGCTACACCTTC
TRBD1 . TRBJ2-7 TRBV7-2 13 CASSLGTGDEQYF TGTGCCAGCAGCTTAGGGACAGGTGACGAGCAGTACTTC
. . TRBJ2-2 TRBV6-4 15 CASRVGPGLTGELFF TGTGCCAGCCGAGTTGGGCCAGGGCTCACCGGGGAGCTGTTTTTT
. . TRBJ1-3 TRBV6-5 15 CASSWGGRSGNTIYF TGTGCCAGCAGTTGGGGGGGGAGATCTGGAAACACCATATATTTT
TRBD2 . TRBJ2-1 TRBV27 16 CASSYLLAGGRGEQFF TGTGCCAGCAGCTACTTACTAGCGGGGGGCCGGGGTGAGCAGTTCTTC
. . TRBJ1-2 TRBV5-1 18 CASSLASGREWWNYGYTF TGCGCCAGCAGCTTGGCGTCAGGCCGGGAGTGGTGGAACTATGGCTACACCTTC
. . TRBJ2-1 TRBV23-1 15 CASSQSFASYNEQFF TGCGCCAGCAGTCAATCGTTCGCCTCCTACAATGAGCAGTTCTTC
. . TRBJ2-1 TRBV6-1 13 CASSRGIYNEQFF TGTGCCAGCAGTAGGGGTATCTACAATGAGCAGTTCTTC
TRBD1 once TRBJ2-5 TRBV28 16 CASSSTGTGGRETQYF TGTGCCAGCAGTTCCACCGGGACAGGGGGCCGAGAGACCCAGTACTTC
. . TRBJ2-2 TRBV5-1 12 CASSRDTGELFF TGCGCCAGCAGCCGGGACACCGGGGAGCTGTTTTTT
. . TRBJ1-2 TRBV4-3 14 CASSPPDANYGYTF TGCGCCAGCAGCCCCCCGGACGCTAACTATGGCTACACCTTC
. . TRBJ1-5 TRBV19 14 CASSMGGFYQPQHF TGTGCCAGTAGTATGGGGGGCTTCTATCAGCCCCAGCATTTT
. . TRBJ1-2 TRBV12-5 13 CASGPALSYGYTF TGTGCTAGTGGTCCGGCACTAAGCTATGGCTACACCTTC
. . TRBJ1-5 TRBV6-6 14 CASSPPGIGQPQHF TGTGCCAGCAGTCCCCCGGGGATCGGTCAGCCCCAGCATTTT
. . TRBJ2-5 TRBV29-1 10 CSVEEETQYF TGCAGCGTTGAAGAAGAGACCCAGTACTTC
. . TRBJ2-7 TRBV7-8 18 CASSLPRMSFSRPYEQYF TGTGCCAGCAGCTTACCCAGGATGTCATTCTCGCGGCCCTACGAGCAGTACTTC
TRBD1 . TRBJ1-6 TRBV10-3 13 CAINPDRDSPLHF TGTGCCATCAACCCAGACAGGGACTCACCCCTCCACTTT
TRBD1 . TRBJ1-5 TRBV19 15 CASLTGTGSNQPQHF TGTGCCAGCCTTACCGGGACAGGGAGCAATCAGCCCCAGCATTTT
TRBD2 . TRBJ2-3 TRBV7-7 15 CASSLGSGGTDTQYF TGTGCCAGCAGCTTAGGTAGCGGGGGGACAGATACGCAGTATTTT
. . TRBJ2-5 TRBV7-9 11 CASSLKETQYF TGTGCCAGCAGCTTAAAGGAGACCCAGTACTTC
. . TRBJ1-1 TRBV2 14 CASGSRTSSTEAFF TGTGCCAGCGGGAGTCGGACCTCTAGCACTGAAGCTTTCTTT
TRBD1 . TRBJ1-1 TRBV4-3 18 CASSQAETGRGKTTEAFF TGCGCCAGCAGCCAAGCGGAGACAGGGAGGGGCAAAACCACTGAAGCTTTCTTT
. once TRBJ1-2 TRBV4-1 14 CASSQPRKPYGYTF TGCGCCAGCAGCCAACCCCGGAAGCCCTATGGCTACACCTTC
. . TRBJ1-6 TRBV19 18 CASSSGLSGSSYNSPLHF TGTGCCAGTAGCTCGGGGCTTTCAGGGAGCTCCTATAATTCACCCCTCCACTTT
. . TRBJ1-3 TRBV30 16 CAWSSGRPSSGNTIYF TGTGCCTGGAGTTCGGGCAGGCCCAGCTCTGGAAACACCATATATTTT
TRBD1 . TRBJ2-5 TRBV18 15 CASSPPPQGSETQYF TGTGCCAGCTCACCACCCCCACAGGGGTCAGAGACCCAGTACTTC
. . TRBJ2-7 TRBV2 12 CASKGYDAEQYF TGTGCCAGCAAGGGTTATGATGCCGAGCAGTACTTC
. . TRBJ1-5 TRBV27 15 CASRGHNGANQPQHF TGTGCCAGCAGGGGGCATAACGGGGCTAATCAGCCCCAGCATTTT
. . TRBJ2-5 TRBV5-4 15 CASSLENGAGETQYF TGTGCCAGCAGCTTGGAGAACGGCGCGGGAGAGACCCAGTACTTC
TRBD1 . TRBJ1-1 TRBV6-6 13 CASRRQGGTEAFF TGTGCCAGCAGGCGACAGGGGGGTACTGAAGCTTTCTTT
TRBD2 . TRBJ2-3 TRBV10-3 16 CAISDTQRGSTDTQYF TGTGCCATCAGCGATACACAGCGGGGGTCCACAGATACGCAGTATTTT
. few TRBJ1-4 TRBV2 14 CASSERQWNEKLFF TGTGCCAGCAGTGAACGGCAGTGGAATGAAAAACTGTTTTTT
TRBD1 . TRBJ1-1 TRBV30 14 CAWSVETGAGEAFF TGTGCCTGGAGTGTGGAGACAGGGGCCGGTGAAGCTTTCTTT
. . TRBJ2-7 TRBV28 10 CASSGYEQYF TGTGCCAGCAGCGGGTACGAGCAGTACTTC
TRBD2 . TRBJ2-1 TRBV6-4 15 CASSEAGGNPHEQFF TGTGCCAGCAGTGAAGCGGGGGGCAATCCCCATGAGCAGTTCTTC
. . TRBJ1-6 TRBV7-2 12 CASRPPNSPLHF TGTGCCAGCAGGCCTCCTAATTCACCCCTCCACTTT
. . TRBJ2-1 TRBV12-5 12 CASGSRALGQFF TGTGCTAGTGGTTCAAGGGCCCTGGGGCAGTTCTTC
. . TRBJ1-2 TRBV6-1 14 CASSRDSTNYGYTF TGTGCCAGCAGTCGAGACAGTACTAACTATGGCTACACCTTC
. . TRBJ1-5 TRBV6-5 15 CASSYSWESNQPQHF TGTGCCAGCAGTTACTCGTGGGAAAGCAATCAGCCCCAGCATTTT
. . TRBJ1-5 TRBV28 14 CASSLGAGEQPQHF TGTGCCAGCAGTTTAGGGGCAGGGGAGCAGCCCCAGCATTTT
. . TRBJ2-7 TRBV7-2 14 CASSSQTVQYEQYF TGTGCCAGCAGCTCCCAGACAGTCCAATACGAGCAGTACTTC
. once TRBJ2-1 TRBV5-1 15 CASSAGGGQINEQFF TGCGCCAGCAGCGCCGGCGGGGGACAGATCAATGAGCAGTTCTTC
. . TRBJ1-2 TRBV27 13 CASSPLGGNGYTF TGTGCCAGCAGCCCCCTAGGTGGGAATGGCTACACCTTC
TRBD2 . TRBJ2-1 TRBV5-1 17 CASSPPGLAGKYNEQFF TGCGCCAGCAGCCCACCGGGACTAGCGGGGAAATACAATGAGCAGTTCTTC